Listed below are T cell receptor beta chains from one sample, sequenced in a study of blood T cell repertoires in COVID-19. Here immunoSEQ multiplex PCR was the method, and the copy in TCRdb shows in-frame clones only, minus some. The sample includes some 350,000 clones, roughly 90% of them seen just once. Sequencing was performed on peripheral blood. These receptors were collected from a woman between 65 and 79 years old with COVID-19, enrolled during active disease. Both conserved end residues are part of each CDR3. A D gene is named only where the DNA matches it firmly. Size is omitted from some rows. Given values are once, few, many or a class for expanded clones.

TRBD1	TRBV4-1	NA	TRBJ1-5	TGCGCCAGCAGCCAAGTGTCAGGGGACAGGGGCGGGCCCCAGCATTTT	CASSQVSGDRGGPQHF
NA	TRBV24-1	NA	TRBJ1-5	TGTGCCACCAGTGACCGCGGGGCGACTGGTAATCAGCCCCAGCATTTT	CATSDRGATGNQPQHF
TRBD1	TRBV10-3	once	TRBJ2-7	TGTGCCATGGGGGCGACGGGACAGGGCTACGAGCAGTACTTC	CAMGATGQGYEQYF
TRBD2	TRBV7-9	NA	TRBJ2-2	TGTGCCAGCAGCAGGGACACCTCCGCGGGGGGGGACCAACCAGCGAACACCGGGGAGCTGTTTTTT	CASSRDTSAGGDQPANTGELFF
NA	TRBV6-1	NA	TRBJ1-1	TGTGCCAGCAGTGATGGCAGAATGAACACTGAAGCTTTCTTT	CASSDGRMNTEAFF
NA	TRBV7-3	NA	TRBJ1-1	TGTGCCAGCAGCTTAACGACAGGGAACACTGAAGCTTTCTTT	CASSLTTGNTEAFF
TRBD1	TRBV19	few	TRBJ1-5	TGTGCCAGTAGTACCACAGGGGGAGGTCAGCCCCAGCATTTT	CASSTTGGGQPQHF
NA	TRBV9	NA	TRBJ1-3	TGTGCCAGCAGCGTAGTCGGAGCCTCTGGAAACACCATATATTTT	CASSVVGASGNTIYF
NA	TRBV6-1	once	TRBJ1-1	TGTGCCAGCAGTGAAGCGCTTATTGCGCCAAATACGATCTTT	CASSEALIAPNTIF
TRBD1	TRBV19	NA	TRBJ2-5	TGTGCCAGTAGTCCCCAGACAGGGCCTCAAGAGACCCAGTACTTC	CASSPQTGPQETQYF
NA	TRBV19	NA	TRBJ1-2	TGTGCCAGTAGTATTCGTCAGGGATATGGCTACACCTTC	CASSIRQGYGYTF
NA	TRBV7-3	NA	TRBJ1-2	TGTGCCAGCAGCTTAATGGCTCAGGGTAACTATGGCTACACCTTC	CASSLMAQGNYGYTF
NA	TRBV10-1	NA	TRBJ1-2	TGCGCCAAACGACTCAGGGAGGGCTATGGCTACACCTTC	CAKRLREGYGYTF
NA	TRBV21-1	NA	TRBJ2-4	TGTGCCAGCAGCAGGTTCGGGAGAGCCTTTCTAGCCAAAAACATTCAGTACTTC	CASSRFGRAFLAKNIQYF
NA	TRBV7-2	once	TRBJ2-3	TGTGCCAGCAGCTTAGATTTGGGAGGTGCCACGCAGTATTTT	CASSLDLGGATQYF
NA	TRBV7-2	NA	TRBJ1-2	TGTGCCAGCAGCTTGGGCACTTCAAACTATGGCTACACCTTC	CASSLGTSNYGYTF
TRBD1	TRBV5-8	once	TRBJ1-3	TGTGCCAGCAGCTTAGGACAGGCGAACTCTGGAAACACCATATATTTT	CASSLGQANSGNTIYF
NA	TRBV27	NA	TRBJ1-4	TGTGCCAGCAGTTTGGAATACGGACAGAATAATGAAAAACTGTTTTTT	CASSLEYGQNNEKLFF
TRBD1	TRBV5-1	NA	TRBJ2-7	TGCGCCAGCAGCTTGGACGGGACAGGGGGCTACGAGCAGTACTTC	CASSLDGTGGYEQYF
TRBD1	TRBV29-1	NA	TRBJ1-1	TGCAGCGTCCTGACAGGGATGGGGGCTTTCTTT	CSVLTGMGAFF
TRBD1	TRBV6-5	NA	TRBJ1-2	TGTGCCAGCAGTCCACAGGGGGCGGTCTATGGCTACACCTTC	CASSPQGAVYGYTF
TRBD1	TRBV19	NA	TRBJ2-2	TGTGCCAGTACCCGGACAGGGGGCACCGGGGAGCTGTTTTTT	CASTRTGGTGELFF
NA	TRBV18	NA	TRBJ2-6	TGTGCCAGCTCACCCGGGGGAAACTCTGGGGCCAACGTCCTGACTTTC	CASSPGGNSGANVLTF
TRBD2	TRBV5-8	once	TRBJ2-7	TGTGCCAGCAGCTTGAGGGGGACTAGCAACTACGAGCAGTACTTC	CASSLRGTSNYEQYF
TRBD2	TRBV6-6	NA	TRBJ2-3	TGTGCCAGCAGTCCTAGCGGGGGTGTGGATACGCAGTATTTT	CASSPSGGVDTQYF
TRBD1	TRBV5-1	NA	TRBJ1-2	TGCGCCAGCAGACAAGACAGGGGTAACTATGGCTACACCTTC	CASRQDRGNYGYTF
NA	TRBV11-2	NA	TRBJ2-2	TGTGCCAGCAGCTTAAAAGTCGGGGGGAACACCGGGGAGCTGTTTTTT	CASSLKVGGNTGELFF
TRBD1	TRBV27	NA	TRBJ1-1	TGTGCCAGCAGTCCGGGACAGCTTTTCATGAACACTGAAGCTTTCTTT	CASSPGQLFMNTEAFF
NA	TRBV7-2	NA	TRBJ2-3	TGTGCCAGCAGCTCATTGACTAAAGGCACAGATACGCAGTATTTT	CASSSLTKGTDTQYF
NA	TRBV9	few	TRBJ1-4	TGTGCCAGCAGCCCCCAAACAGCAACTAATGAAAAACTGTTTTTT	CASSPQTATNEKLFF
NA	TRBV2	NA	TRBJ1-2	TGTGCCAGCATAGGACAGCCTTATAACTATGGCTACACCTTC	CASIGQPYNYGYTF
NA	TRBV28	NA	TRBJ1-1	TGTGCCAGCAGTTTCTCGGGACTGTTGAACACTGAAGCTTTCTTT	CASSFSGLLNTEAFF
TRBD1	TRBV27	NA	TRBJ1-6	TGTGCCAGCAGGCCAGCCCAGGGGGACTCCTATAATTCACCCCTCCACTTT	CASRPAQGDSYNSPLHF
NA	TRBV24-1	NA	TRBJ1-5	TGTGCCACCAGTGGCCTAAATCAGCCCCAGCATTTT	CATSGLNQPQHF
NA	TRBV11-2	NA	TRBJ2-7	TGTGCCAGCAGCTGGCGGGTCGGGGGAAGAGGCGAGCAGTACTTC	CASSWRVGGRGEQYF
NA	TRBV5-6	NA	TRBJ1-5	TGTGCCAGCAGCACCAGGGAGGGTCAGCCCCAGCATTTT	CASSTREGQPQHF
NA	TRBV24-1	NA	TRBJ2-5	TGTGCCACCAGTGATATGGCTAGCCAAGAGACCCAGTACTTC	CATSDMASQETQYF
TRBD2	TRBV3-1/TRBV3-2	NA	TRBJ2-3	TGTGCCAGCAGCCAAGTGGTGCGGGGGGGCCTCGGAGATACGCAGTATTTT	CASSQVVRGGLGDTQYF
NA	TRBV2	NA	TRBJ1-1	TGTGCCAGCAGTGAAGTCCCCCCCCACCAGCTAGACACTGAAGCTTTCTTT	CASSEVPPHQLDTEAFF
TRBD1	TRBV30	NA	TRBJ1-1	TGTGCCTGGAGGGGACAGGGAAGGAACACTGAAGCTTTCTTT	CAWRGQGRNTEAFF
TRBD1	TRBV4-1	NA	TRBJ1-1	TGCGCCAGCAGCCACCCCAGGGGACAGGACACTGAAGCTTTCTTT	CASSHPRGQDTEAFF